Shown below are 17 T cell receptor beta chains from a single sample sequenced in a study of CD8 T cells in ankylosing spondylitis. Study-wide results and limits: Ankylosing spondylitis blood appeared to be characterized by a TCR beta motif of eight or nine highly homologous variants.

No antigen is known for these receptors. TCRdb re-called the 5' RACE reads through MiXCR, storing one row per CDR3 protein. The sample shows around 540,000 distinct CDR3 sequences, roughly 13% of them seen only once. The sample taken for sequencing was blood, either unsorted or a sorted T cell fraction (not recorded which). These receptors came from a male donor with ankylosing spondylitis.

This clonotype showed up many times. V is TRBV12-3 or TRBV12-4 and J is TRBJ1-1; no clear D. The CDR3 sequence is 12 residues long. Trimming removed 6 bases at V and 1 base at J, with 6 bases between. The CDR3 DNA reads as TGTGCCAGCAGCTGGGGGAACACTGAAGCTTTCTTT. It specifies CASSWGNTEAFF.

This chain uses TRBV27 with TRBJ2-7, with TRBD2 matching 7 bases. The CDR3 covers 16 residues. Germline CDR1 MNHEY, CDR2 SMNVEV (reference sequence). J gave up 2 bases and V 6 bases, and 13 bases lay outside the gene matches. The CDR3 protein is CASRRLALTSAYEQYF. CDR3 DNA sequence: TGTGCCAGCAGACGACTAGCCTTGACTAGTGCCTACGAGCAGTACTTC.

Only a few counts were recorded for this clonotype. The chain carries TRBV28 and TRBJ2-1, with D tentatively TRBD2 (5 bases). This CDR3 spans 16 amino acids. V lost 5 bases and J lost 5, with 19 bases in between. The V gene's germline CDR1 is MDHEN and CDR2 SYDVKM. CDR3 residues: CASSPPGRRRNNEQFF. The CDR3 bases are TGTGCCAGCAGTCCCCCAGGAAGGAGGAGGAACAATGAGCAGTTCTTC. Drawing the rest from reference TRBV28 and TRBJ2-1, the complete variable domain is DVKVTQSSRYLVKRTGEKVFLECVQDMDHENMFWYRQDPGLGLRLIYFSYDVKMKEKGDIPEGYSVSREKKERFSLILESASTNQTSMYLCASSPPGRRRNNEQFFGPGTRLTVL.

The chain joins TRBV5-1 to TRBJ1-1; D uncertain. Trimming stripped 1 base from V and 4 bases from J, with 11 bases between. The V gene's germline CDR1 is SGHRS and CDR2 YFSETQ. The CDR3 has 14 amino acids. CDR3 in DNA: TGCGCCAGCAGCTTGAATTCGGACGGCACTGAAGCTTTCTTT. Its translation: CASSLNSDGTEAFF.

The chain links TRBV19 to TRBJ2-5, with D tentatively TRBD2 (6 bases). Trimming pared 8 bases from V and 5 bases from J, leaving 12 bases between. This CDR3 has 12 residues. CDR1 and CDR2 (germline): LNHDA, SQIVND (reference sequence). DNA for the CDR3: TGTGCCAGTCGCGGGGATCGGGAGACCCAGTACTTC. Its translation: CASRGDRETQYF.

This clonotype came up many times. The chain employs TRBV12-3 or TRBV12-4 and TRBJ1-3; D gene unclear. Trimming pared 6 bases from V and 1 base from J, leaving 10 bases between. The CDR3 sequence is 14 residues long. The CDR3 sequence: CASSGVGSGNTIYF. CDR3 DNA sequence: TGTGCCAGCAGCGGTGTCGGTTCTGGAAACACCATATATTTT.

Comment on this clonotype: At one boundary the junction diverges from the germline segment, which might be a read error. The chain couples TRBV12-3 or TRBV12-4 to TRBJ1-5; a possible D gene is TRBD1 (6 bases). CDR3 length: 14 amino acids. CDR3 region: CASSLGGNDQPQQF. CDR3 coding DNA: TGTGCCAGCAGCTTAGGGGGTAACGATCAGCCCCAGCAATTT.

This clonotype was observed at least ten times. The CDR3 bases are TGCGCCAGCAGCTTGGGCAGGGAAGGGTATGGCTACACCTTC. It specifies CASSLGREGYGYTF. The J gene is TRBJ1-2, the V gene TRBV5-1; D possibly corresponds to TRBD1 (5 bases). In germline, CDR1 is SGHRS, CDR2 YFSETQ. Trimming removed 0 bases from V and 5 bases from J, with 11 bases in between. The CDR3 extends over 14 amino acids.

This chain connects TRBV3-1 to TRBJ2-7, with a tentative D call TRBD2 (6 bases). The CDR3 is 13 residues long. Looked up from germline, CDR1 is LGHDT and CDR2 is YNNKEL (reference sequence). V lost 5 bases to trimming and J lost 6 bases, with 14 bases between them. The CDR3 is CASSNTGGIEQYV. CDR3 nucleotides: TGTGCCAGCAGCAATACAGGCGGGATCGAGCAGTACGTC.

The genes are TRBV7-9 and TRBJ2-3; a possible D gene is TRBD1 (6 bases). V was cut by 6 bases and J by 5 bases, with 18 bases left in between. Per the germline V gene, CDR1 is SEHNR and CDR2 is FQNEAQ (reference sequence). CDR3 size: 15 residues. The CDR3 DNA reads as TGTGCCAGCAGGCTACAGGGTGGTGGACGAGATACGCAGTATTTT. Protein: CASRLQGGGRDTQYF.

This clonotype has ten or more counts. The chain joins TRBV5-1 to TRBJ2-1; 9 nucleotides agree with TRBD1. Unmatched junction bases numbered 11, after V lost 5 bases and J lost 5 bases. In germline, CDR1 is SGHRS, CDR2 YFSETQ. The CDR3 runs to 16 residues. CDR3 sequence: CASRRRTGVENNEQFF. In nucleotides, the CDR3 is TGCGCCAGCAGGCGCAGGACAGGGGTAGAAAACAATGAGCAGTTCTTC.

This clonotype was seen a handful of times. This chain links TRBV12-3 or TRBV12-4 with TRBJ2-1, with 7 positions matching TRBD1. The CDR3 runs to 13 residues. With V trimmed by 11 bases and J by 9 bases, 13 bases remained unmatched. The CDR3 bases are TGTGCCTCCCAAGGGGTCCCAGGGGGTGAGCAGTTCTTC. Its protein is CASQGVPGGEQFF.

This clonotype occurred many times. This chain connects TRBV12-3 or TRBV12-4 to TRBJ1-1; perhaps TRBD1 as D (5 bases). The CDR3 is 14 amino acids. The V and J ends lost 3 bases and 4 bases respectively, with 12 bases between them. The CDR3 region is CASSFGGSGTEAFF. Here the CDR3 DNA reads TGTGCCAGCAGTTTCGGGGGGTCGGGCACTGAAGCTTTCTTT.

This clonotype turned up a few times. The chain links TRBV18 to TRBJ2-2, with 10 bases matching TRBD2. The V gene's germline CDR1 is KGHSH and CDR2 LQKENI. J lost 8 bases, V lost 3 bases, and 12 bases had no gene match. This CDR3 comprises 17 residues. The CDR3, as DNA: TGTGCCAGCTCACCCCATGGACTAGCGGACGTTCTTGGGGAGCTGTTTTTT. As protein: CASSPHGLADVLGELFF.

This clonotype was detected only a few times. This chain joins TRBV6-5 and TRBJ1-4; D is uncertain. CDR3 length: 15 amino acids. Germline-derived CDR1 and CDR2 are MNHEY and SVGAGI. Trimming removed 2 bases from V and 6 bases from J, with 13 bases in between. CDR3 DNA sequence: TGTGCCAGCAGTTACCTACAGCTGTCTGATGAAAAACTGTTTTTT. Amino acids: CASSYLQLSDEKLFF.

This clonotype was seen a few times. The V gene is TRBV24-1, the J gene TRBJ2-1; TRBD2 matches at 14 bases. V lost 4 bases to trimming and J lost 1 base; unmatched junction nucleotides: 8. The length of the CDR3 is 19 residues. Germline assignment: CDR1 KGHDR and CDR2 SFDVKD. In nucleotides, the CDR3 is TGTGCCACCAGTGACCCCGGGACTAGCGGGAGTTGGTCCTACAATGAGCAGTTCTTC. It encodes CATSDPGTSGSWSYNEQFF.

This clonotype was counted between two and nine times. V and J are TRBV14 and TRBJ2-7; no definite D call. Germline CDR1 is SGHDN and CDR2 is FVKESK. This CDR3 comprises 11 residues. V lost 2 bases and J lost 8, with 7 bases in between. The DNA for the CDR3 is TGTGCCAGCAGCCAATCAACGAAGCAGTACTTC. This sequence encodes CASSQSTKQYF.